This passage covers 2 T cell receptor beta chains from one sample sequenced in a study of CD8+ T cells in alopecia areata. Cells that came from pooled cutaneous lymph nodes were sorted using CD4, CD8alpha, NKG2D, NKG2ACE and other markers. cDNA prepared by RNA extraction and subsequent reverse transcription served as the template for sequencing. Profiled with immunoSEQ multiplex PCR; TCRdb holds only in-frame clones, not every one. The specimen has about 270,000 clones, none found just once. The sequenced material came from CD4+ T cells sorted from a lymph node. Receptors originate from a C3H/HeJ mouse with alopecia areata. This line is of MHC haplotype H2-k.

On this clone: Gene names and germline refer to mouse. The sequenced part of the CDR3 DNA is TGTGCCAGCTCCCAAGGACAGGGGGAAAACTCC. Translating it yields CASSQGQGENS. The whole CDR3 sequence reads CASSQGQGENSDYTF. The V gene is TRBV12-1, the J gene TRBJ1-2, with 10 bases lining up with TRBD1. The CDR3 end falls 4 residues outside the read, so it is completed with the germline J gene. The CDR3 totals 15 residues. Germline CDR1 SGHSN, CDR2 HYEKVE. V shed 4 bases, J shed 1 base, and the junction held 5 bases outside the gene matches.

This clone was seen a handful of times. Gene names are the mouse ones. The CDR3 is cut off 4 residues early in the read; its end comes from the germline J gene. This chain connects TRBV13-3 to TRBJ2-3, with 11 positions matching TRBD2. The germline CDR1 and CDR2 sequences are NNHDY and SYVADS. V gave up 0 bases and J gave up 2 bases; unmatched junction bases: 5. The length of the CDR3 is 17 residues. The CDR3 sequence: CASSDAHWGGDAETLYF. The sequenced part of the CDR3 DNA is TGTGCCAGCAGTGATGCTCACTGGGGGGGCGATGCAGAA.